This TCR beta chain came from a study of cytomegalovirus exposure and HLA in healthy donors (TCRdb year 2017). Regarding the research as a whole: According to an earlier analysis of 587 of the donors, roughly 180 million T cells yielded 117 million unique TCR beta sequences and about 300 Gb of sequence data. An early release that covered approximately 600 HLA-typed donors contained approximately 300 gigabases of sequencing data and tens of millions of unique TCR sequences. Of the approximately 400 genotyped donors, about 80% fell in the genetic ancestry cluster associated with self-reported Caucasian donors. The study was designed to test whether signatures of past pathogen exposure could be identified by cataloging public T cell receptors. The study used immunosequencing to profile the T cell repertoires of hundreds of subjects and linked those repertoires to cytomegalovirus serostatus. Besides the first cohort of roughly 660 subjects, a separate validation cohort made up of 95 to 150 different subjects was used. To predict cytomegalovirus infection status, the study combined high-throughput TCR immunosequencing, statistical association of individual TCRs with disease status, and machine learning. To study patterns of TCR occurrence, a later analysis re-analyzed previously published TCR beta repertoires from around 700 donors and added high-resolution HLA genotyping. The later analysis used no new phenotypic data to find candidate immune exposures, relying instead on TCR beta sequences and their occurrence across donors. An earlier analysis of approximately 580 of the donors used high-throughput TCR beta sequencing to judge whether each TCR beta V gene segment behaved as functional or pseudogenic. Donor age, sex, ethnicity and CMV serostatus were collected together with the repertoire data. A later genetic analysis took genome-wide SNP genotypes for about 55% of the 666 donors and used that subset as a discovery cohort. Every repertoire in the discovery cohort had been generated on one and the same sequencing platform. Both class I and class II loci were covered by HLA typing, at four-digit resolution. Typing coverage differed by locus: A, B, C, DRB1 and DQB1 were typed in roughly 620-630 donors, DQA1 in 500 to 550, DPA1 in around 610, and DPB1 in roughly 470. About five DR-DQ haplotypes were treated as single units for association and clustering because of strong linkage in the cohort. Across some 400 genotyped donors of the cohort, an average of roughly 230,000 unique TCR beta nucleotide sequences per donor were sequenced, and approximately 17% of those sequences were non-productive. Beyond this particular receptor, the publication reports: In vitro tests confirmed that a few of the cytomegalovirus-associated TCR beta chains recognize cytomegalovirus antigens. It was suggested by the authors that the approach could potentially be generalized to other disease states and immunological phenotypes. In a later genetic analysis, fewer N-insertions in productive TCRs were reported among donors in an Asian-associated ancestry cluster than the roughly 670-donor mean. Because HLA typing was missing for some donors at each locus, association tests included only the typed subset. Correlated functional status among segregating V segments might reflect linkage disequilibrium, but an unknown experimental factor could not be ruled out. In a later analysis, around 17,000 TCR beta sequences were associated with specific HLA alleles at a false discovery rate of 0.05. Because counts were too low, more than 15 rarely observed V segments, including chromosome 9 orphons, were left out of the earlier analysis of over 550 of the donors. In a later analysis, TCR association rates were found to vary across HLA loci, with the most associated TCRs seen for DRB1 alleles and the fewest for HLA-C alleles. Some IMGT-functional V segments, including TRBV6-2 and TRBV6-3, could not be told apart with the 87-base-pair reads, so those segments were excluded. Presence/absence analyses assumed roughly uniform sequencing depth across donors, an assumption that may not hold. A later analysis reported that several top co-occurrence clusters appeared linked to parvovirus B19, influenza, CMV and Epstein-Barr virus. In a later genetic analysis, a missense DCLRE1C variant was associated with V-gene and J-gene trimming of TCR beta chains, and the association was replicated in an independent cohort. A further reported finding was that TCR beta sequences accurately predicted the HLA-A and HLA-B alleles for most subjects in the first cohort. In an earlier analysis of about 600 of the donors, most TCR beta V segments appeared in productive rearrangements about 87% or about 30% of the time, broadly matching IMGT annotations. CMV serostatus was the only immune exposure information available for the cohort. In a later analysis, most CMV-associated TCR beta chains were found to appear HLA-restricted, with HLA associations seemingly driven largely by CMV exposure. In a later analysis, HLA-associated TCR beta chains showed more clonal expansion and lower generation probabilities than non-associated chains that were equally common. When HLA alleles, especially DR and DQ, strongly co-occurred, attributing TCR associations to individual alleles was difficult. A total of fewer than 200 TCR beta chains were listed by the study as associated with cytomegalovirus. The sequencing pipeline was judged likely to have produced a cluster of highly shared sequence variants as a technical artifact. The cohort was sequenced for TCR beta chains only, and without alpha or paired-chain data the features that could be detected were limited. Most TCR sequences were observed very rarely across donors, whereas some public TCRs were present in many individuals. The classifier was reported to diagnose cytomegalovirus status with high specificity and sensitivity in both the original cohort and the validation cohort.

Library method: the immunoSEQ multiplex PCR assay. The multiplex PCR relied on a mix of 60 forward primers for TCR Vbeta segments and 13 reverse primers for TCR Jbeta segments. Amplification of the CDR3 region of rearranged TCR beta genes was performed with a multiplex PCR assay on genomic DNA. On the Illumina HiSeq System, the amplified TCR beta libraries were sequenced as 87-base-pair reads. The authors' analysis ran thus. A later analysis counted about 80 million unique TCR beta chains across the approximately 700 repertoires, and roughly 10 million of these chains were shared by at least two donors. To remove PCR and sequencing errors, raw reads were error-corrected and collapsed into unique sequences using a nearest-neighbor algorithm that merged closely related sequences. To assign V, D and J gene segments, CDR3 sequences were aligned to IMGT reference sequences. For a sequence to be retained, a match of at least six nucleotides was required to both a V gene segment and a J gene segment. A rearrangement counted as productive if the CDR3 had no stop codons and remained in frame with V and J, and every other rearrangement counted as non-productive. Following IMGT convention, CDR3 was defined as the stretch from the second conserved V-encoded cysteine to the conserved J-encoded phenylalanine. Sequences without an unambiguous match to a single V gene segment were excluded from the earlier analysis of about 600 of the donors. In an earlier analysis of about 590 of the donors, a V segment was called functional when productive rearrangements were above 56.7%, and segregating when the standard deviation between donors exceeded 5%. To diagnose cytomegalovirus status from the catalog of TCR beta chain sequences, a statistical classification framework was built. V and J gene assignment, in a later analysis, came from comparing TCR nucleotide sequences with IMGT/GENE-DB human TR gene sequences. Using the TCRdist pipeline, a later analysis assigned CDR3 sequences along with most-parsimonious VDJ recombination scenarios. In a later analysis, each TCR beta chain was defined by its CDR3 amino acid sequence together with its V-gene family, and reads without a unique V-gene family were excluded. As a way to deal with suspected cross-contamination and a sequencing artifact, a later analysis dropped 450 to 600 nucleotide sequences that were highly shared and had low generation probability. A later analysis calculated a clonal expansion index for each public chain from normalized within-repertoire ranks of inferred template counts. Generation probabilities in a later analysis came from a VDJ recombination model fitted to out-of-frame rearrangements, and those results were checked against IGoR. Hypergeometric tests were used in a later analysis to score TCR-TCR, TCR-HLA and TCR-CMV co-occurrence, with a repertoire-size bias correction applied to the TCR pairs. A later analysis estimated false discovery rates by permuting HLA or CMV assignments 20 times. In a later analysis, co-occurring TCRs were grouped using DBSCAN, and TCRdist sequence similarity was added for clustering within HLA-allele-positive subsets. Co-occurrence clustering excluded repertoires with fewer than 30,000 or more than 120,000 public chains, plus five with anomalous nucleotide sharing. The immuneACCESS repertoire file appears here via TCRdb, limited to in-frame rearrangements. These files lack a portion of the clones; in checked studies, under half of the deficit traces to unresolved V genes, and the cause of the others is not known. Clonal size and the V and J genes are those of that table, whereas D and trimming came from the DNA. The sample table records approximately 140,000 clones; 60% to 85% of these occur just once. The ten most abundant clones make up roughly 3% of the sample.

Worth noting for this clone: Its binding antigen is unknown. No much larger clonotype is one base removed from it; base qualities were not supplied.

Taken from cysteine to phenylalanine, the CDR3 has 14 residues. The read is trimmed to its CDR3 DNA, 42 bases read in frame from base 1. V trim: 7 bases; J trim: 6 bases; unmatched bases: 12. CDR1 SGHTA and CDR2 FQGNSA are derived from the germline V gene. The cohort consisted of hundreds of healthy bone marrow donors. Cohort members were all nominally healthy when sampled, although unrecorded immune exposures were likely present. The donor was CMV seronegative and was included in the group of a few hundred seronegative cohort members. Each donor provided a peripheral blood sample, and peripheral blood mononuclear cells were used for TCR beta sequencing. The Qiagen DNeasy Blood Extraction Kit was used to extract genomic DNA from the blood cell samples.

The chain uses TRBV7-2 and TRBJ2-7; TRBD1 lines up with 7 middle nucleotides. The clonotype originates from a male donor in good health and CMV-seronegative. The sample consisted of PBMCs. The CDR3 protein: CASTDQQGIGEQYF. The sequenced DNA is TGTGCCAGCACGGATCAACAGGGGATTGGCGAGCAGTACTTC.